This T cell receptor (beta chain) is from a study of blood T cell repertoires in COVID-19. Study context: Whether acute or convalescent, the COVID-19 samples came from the United States, Italy and Spain. T cells, B-cell-depleted T cells, or PBMCs supplied cDNA or gDNA.

Method: immunoSEQ multiplex PCR; TCRdb's copy keeps in-frame clones and lacks some. Here the sample spans roughly 410,000 clones, 89% being singletons. Trimming pared 3 bases from V and 4 bases from J, leaving 9 bases between. This CDR3 comprises 13 residues. The germline V gene encodes CDR1 SGHTA and CDR2 FQGNSA. The TCR comes from a man between 40 and 49 years old with acute or convalescent COVID-19. Sequences were obtained from peripheral blood. V usage is TRBV7-2 and J usage is TRBJ1-2, with a tentative D call TRBD1 (5 bases). The CDR3 nucleotides read TGTGCCAGCAGCTTCCCCGGGGGCTATGGCTACACCTTC. This codes for CASSFPGGYGYTF.